In this sample, the clone carrying this T cell receptor (beta chain) is large. The antigen remains unidentified. The source of the sample is a study of tumour-infiltrating T cells in Burkitt lymphoma. Study-wide context: The Burkitt lymphoma cohort spanned all epidemiological subtypes. Productive clonality predicted overall and progression-free survival.

Germline-derived CDR1 and CDR2 are SGDLS and YYNGEE. Trimming cost V 0 bases and J 5 bases, with 9 bases left between them. This CDR3 spans 13 amino acids. General study results and limits: Several public clonotypes recurred in numerous Burkitt lymphoma patients.

The method was immunoSEQ multiplex PCR; TCRdb's version includes in-frame clones alone and lacks a portion of them. The sample consists of several thousand clones, more than 75% of them appearing once. The chain carries TRBV9 and TRBJ2-7; D might be TRBD1 (6 bases). Sequences were obtained from tumor tissue. The clonotype comes from a human donor with Burkitt lymphoma. The CDR3 nucleotides are TGTGCCAGCAGCGTAGTAGGGGGAGACGAGCAGTACTTC. Translation: CASSVVGGDEQYF. The complete variable domain, with remaining parts taken from reference TRBV9 and TRBJ2-7, reads DSGVTQTPKHLITATGQRVTLRCSPRSGDLSVYWYQQSLDQGLQFLIQYYNGEERAKGNILERFSAQQFPDLHSELNLSSLELGDSALYFCASSVVGGDEQYFGPGTRLTVT.